These T cell receptor beta chains were read from a single sample in a study of blood T cell repertoires in COVID-19. Clones were read by immunoSEQ multiplex PCR, and TCRdb kept only the in-frame ones, dropping some. The table shows tens of thousands of clones, with about 85% occurring only once. The material sequenced was peripheral blood. The receptors originated from a woman aged 50 to 65 with active or convalescent COVID-19. The CDR3 runs from the conserved cysteine through the conserved F or W. D genes are given only for firm matches. Size is stated for part of the rows, as once, few or many counts, or as a class when the clone is expanded.

v_call: TRBV9
clone_size: NA
j_call: TRBJ2-5
d_call: TRBD1
cdr3_aa: CASSAGGTQYF
cdr3_nt: TGTGCCAGCAGCGCAGGGGGGACCCAGTACTTC

v_call: TRBV7-2
clone_size: NA
j_call: TRBJ1-1
d_call: TRBD1
cdr3_aa: CASSPWTGNTEAFF
cdr3_nt: TGTGCCAGCAGCCCCTGGACAGGGAACACTGAAGCTTTCTTT

v_call: TRBV4-2
clone_size: NA
j_call: TRBJ2-5
d_call: TRBD1
cdr3_aa: CASSHNIGDSQETQYF
cdr3_nt: TGTGCCAGCAGCCATAACATAGGGGACAGTCAAGAGACCCAGTACTTC

v_call: TRBV2
clone_size: once
j_call: TRBJ2-7
d_call: TRBD1
cdr3_aa: CASSERMDRVKYEQYF
cdr3_nt: TGTGCCAGCAGTGAACGGATGGACAGGGTTAAGTACGAGCAGTACTTC

v_call: TRBV19
clone_size: NA
j_call: TRBJ2-7
d_call: NA
cdr3_aa: CASSQGPYREQYF
cdr3_nt: TGTGCCAGTAGTCAGGGGCCTTACCGCGAGCAGTACTTC

v_call: TRBV9
clone_size: NA
j_call: TRBJ1-1
d_call: TRBD1
cdr3_aa: CASSVAGGDSPNTEAFF
cdr3_nt: TGTGCCAGCAGCGTAGCTGGAGGGGACAGTCCGAACACTGAAGCTTTCTTT

v_call: TRBV27
clone_size: NA
j_call: TRBJ1-1
d_call: NA
cdr3_aa: CASRTTQNTEAFF
cdr3_nt: TGTGCCAGCAGGACGACACAGAACACTGAAGCTTTCTTT

v_call: TRBV5-1
clone_size: NA
j_call: TRBJ2-3
d_call: TRBD2
cdr3_aa: CASSLGLAGDTQYF
cdr3_nt: TGCGCCAGCAGCTTGGGGCTAGCGGGGGATACGCAGTATTTT

v_call: TRBV7-2
clone_size: NA
j_call: TRBJ2-2
d_call: NA
cdr3_aa: CASSLLGQNTGELFF
cdr3_nt: TGTGCCAGCAGCTTACTGGGACAGAACACCGGGGAGCTGTTTTTT

v_call: TRBV3-1/TRBV3-2
clone_size: NA
j_call: TRBJ2-5
d_call: NA
cdr3_aa: CASSQDWRGQETQYF
cdr3_nt: TGTGCCAGCAGCCAAGACTGGCGGGGACAAGAGACCCAGTACTTC

v_call: TRBV9
clone_size: NA
j_call: TRBJ2-1
d_call: NA
cdr3_aa: CASRGGLYNEQFF
cdr3_nt: TGTGCCAGCAGAGGGGGACTATACAATGAGCAGTTCTTC

v_call: TRBV10-2
clone_size: NA
j_call: TRBJ2-1
d_call: NA
cdr3_aa: CASSHVYQGDEQFF
cdr3_nt: TGCGCCAGCAGTCATGTCTACCAGGGCGATGAGCAGTTCTTC

v_call: TRBV10-3
clone_size: NA
j_call: TRBJ1-1
d_call: NA
cdr3_aa: CAISESSNTEAFF
cdr3_nt: TGTGCCATCAGTGAGTCCTCGAACACTGAAGCTTTCTTT

v_call: TRBV19
clone_size: NA
j_call: TRBJ1-2
d_call: NA
cdr3_aa: CASTEGSSNYGYTF
cdr3_nt: TGTGCCAGTACCGAAGGGAGTTCTAACTATGGCTACACCTTC

v_call: TRBV2
clone_size: NA
j_call: TRBJ2-7
d_call: NA
cdr3_aa: CASSEARGGNYEQYF
cdr3_nt: TGTGCCAGCAGTGAAGCGCGGGGCGGTAACTACGAGCAGTACTTC

v_call: TRBV3-1/TRBV3-2
clone_size: NA
j_call: TRBJ1-2
d_call: TRBD1
cdr3_aa: CASSQVLAGTALGGYTF
cdr3_nt: TGTGCCAGCAGCCAAGTTTTGGCCGGGACAGCACTCGGTGGCTACACCTTC

v_call: TRBV30
clone_size: few
j_call: TRBJ2-1
d_call: TRBD1
cdr3_aa: CAWSGQVRGRLAYNEQFF
cdr3_nt: TGTGCCTGGAGCGGACAAGTTAGGGGGCGATTAGCCTACAATGAGCAGTTCTTC

v_call: TRBV19
clone_size: once
j_call: TRBJ2-7
d_call: NA
cdr3_aa: CASSIDRATYEQYF
cdr3_nt: TGTGCCAGTAGTATAGACAGGGCCACTTACGAGCAGTACTTC

v_call: TRBV27
clone_size: once
j_call: TRBJ1-4
d_call: NA
cdr3_aa: CASSFGGPGYGGEKLFF
cdr3_nt: TGTGCCAGCAGTTTCGGTGGACCGGGCTACGGGGGTGAAAAACTGTTTTTT

v_call: TRBV7-9
clone_size: NA
j_call: TRBJ2-7
d_call: NA
cdr3_aa: CASSPPQGLAAYEQYF
cdr3_nt: TGTGCCAGCAGCCCACCACAGGGGTTAGCGGCCTACGAGCAGTACTTC

v_call: TRBV7-2
clone_size: once
j_call: TRBJ2-3
d_call: NA
cdr3_aa: CASSLRRGHTDTQYF
cdr3_nt: TGTGCCAGCAGCTTGAGGCGGGGCCACACAGATACGCAGTATTTT

v_call: TRBV27
clone_size: NA
j_call: TRBJ1-2
d_call: NA
cdr3_aa: CASSPRQANYGYTF
cdr3_nt: TGTGCCAGCAGTCCTCGACAGGCTAACTATGGCTACACCTTC

v_call: TRBV7-2
clone_size: few
j_call: TRBJ1-6
d_call: TRBD1
cdr3_aa: CASSQNRGSNSPLHF
cdr3_nt: TGTGCCAGCAGCCAGAACAGGGGTTCTAATTCACCCCTCCACTTT

v_call: TRBV10-1
clone_size: few
j_call: TRBJ2-7
d_call: NA
cdr3_aa: CATSVGFYEQYF
cdr3_nt: TGCGCCACCTCCGTCGGGTTCTACGAGCAGTACTTC

v_call: TRBV7-8
clone_size: once
j_call: TRBJ2-1
d_call: TRBD2
cdr3_aa: CASSLNEAGLANEQFF
cdr3_nt: TGTGCCAGCAGCTTAAATGAGGCGGGACTAGCGAATGAGCAGTTCTTC

v_call: TRBV2
clone_size: NA
j_call: TRBJ1-3
d_call: NA
cdr3_aa: CASSLQWGAGNTIYF
cdr3_nt: TGTGCCAGCAGTCTCCAGTGGGGGGCTGGAAACACCATATATTTT

v_call: TRBV7-2
clone_size: NA
j_call: TRBJ1-1
d_call: NA
cdr3_aa: CASSIDRFRRAEAFF
cdr3_nt: TGTGCCAGCAGCATTGACAGGTTTAGGAGAGCTGAAGCTTTCTTT

v_call: TRBV27
clone_size: NA
j_call: TRBJ1-5
d_call: NA
cdr3_aa: CASMVRGSNQPQHF
cdr3_nt: TGTGCCAGCATGGTTAGGGGGTCCAATCAGCCCCAGCATTTT

v_call: TRBV21-1
clone_size: NA
j_call: TRBJ1-2
d_call: NA
cdr3_aa: CASSKARMGQGVGYGYTF
cdr3_nt: TGTGCCAGCAGCAAAGCGAGGATGGGACAGGGGGTTGGCTATGGCTACACCTTC

v_call: TRBV11-1
clone_size: NA
j_call: TRBJ1-1
d_call: NA
cdr3_aa: CASSPKTLNTEAFF
cdr3_nt: TGTGCCAGCAGCCCGAAGACATTGAACACTGAAGCTTTCTTT

v_call: TRBV6-5
clone_size: NA
j_call: TRBJ2-3
d_call: TRBD1
cdr3_aa: CASRGDRGFWDTQYF
cdr3_nt: TGTGCCAGCAGGGGGGACAGGGGGTTTTGGGATACGCAGTATTTT

v_call: TRBV7-9
clone_size: NA
j_call: TRBJ1-1
d_call: NA
cdr3_aa: CASTGGGEGTEAFF
cdr3_nt: TGTGCCAGCACTGGTGGGGGCGAGGGCACTGAAGCTTTCTTT

v_call: TRBV7-2
clone_size: NA
j_call: TRBJ2-3
d_call: TRBD2
cdr3_aa: CASRVTSISTDTQYF
cdr3_nt: TGTGCCAGCAGGGTGACTAGCATCAGCACAGATACGCAGTATTTT

v_call: TRBV3-1/TRBV3-2
clone_size: NA
j_call: TRBJ1-1
d_call: TRBD1
cdr3_aa: CASSQATGANTEAFF
cdr3_nt: TGTGCCAGCAGCCAGGCCACAGGGGCGAACACTGAAGCTTTCTTT

v_call: TRBV6-5
clone_size: NA
j_call: TRBJ2-7
d_call: NA
cdr3_aa: CASSKPGDPYEQYF
cdr3_nt: TGTGCCAGCAGTAAGCCGGGGGACCCCTACGAGCAGTACTTC

v_call: TRBV28
clone_size: NA
j_call: TRBJ1-2
d_call: NA
cdr3_aa: CASSLEGGNYGYTF
cdr3_nt: TGTGCCAGCAGTTTAGAGGGGGGGAACTATGGCTACACCTTC

v_call: TRBV15
clone_size: NA
j_call: TRBJ1-4
d_call: TRBD1
cdr3_aa: CATSRVQGGNEKLFF
cdr3_nt: TGTGCCACCAGCAGAGTACAGGGGGGTAATGAAAAACTGTTTTTT

v_call: TRBV5-6
clone_size: NA
j_call: TRBJ2-7
d_call: TRBD1
cdr3_aa: CASIRQGNYEQYF
cdr3_nt: TGTGCCAGCATCCGACAGGGAAACTACGAGCAGTACTTC

v_call: TRBV27
clone_size: once
j_call: TRBJ1-5
d_call: TRBD1
cdr3_aa: CASSTSGQGAGQPQHF
cdr3_nt: TGTGCCAGCAGCACATCCGGACAGGGGGCAGGCCAGCCCCAGCATTTT

v_call: TRBV15
clone_size: NA
j_call: TRBJ2-5
d_call: NA
cdr3_aa: CATRDRMYETQYF
cdr3_nt: TGTGCCACCAGGGACAGAATGTATGAGACCCAGTACTTC

v_call: TRBV29-1
clone_size: NA
j_call: TRBJ1-2
d_call: NA
cdr3_aa: CSVRDINYGYTF
cdr3_nt: TGCAGCGTTCGGGACATTAACTATGGCTACACCTTC